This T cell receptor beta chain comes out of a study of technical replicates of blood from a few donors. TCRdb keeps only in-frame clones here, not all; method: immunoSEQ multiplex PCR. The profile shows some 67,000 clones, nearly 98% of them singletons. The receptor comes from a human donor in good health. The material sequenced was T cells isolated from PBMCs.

The CDR3 here is CASSQEGQTTDTQYF. The CDR3 nucleotides are TGCGCCAGCAGCCAAGAGGGACAGACCACAGATACGCAGTATTTT. The chain is built from TRBV4-1 and TRBJ2-3, with TRBD1 matching 7 bases. The CDR3 loop spans 15 amino acids. V was pared by 0 bases and J by 2 bases, with 2 bases of the junction left unmatched. In germline, CDR1 is MGHRA, CDR2 YSYEKL.